This is a list of T cell receptor beta chains from one sample in a study of T cell changes during pregnancy in multiple sclerosis. Measured with immunoSEQ multiplex PCR; TCRdb has only the in-frame clones, and not every one. The repertoire holds around 57,000 clones, 70% to 90% seen once, with roughly 0.82% in the top ten. Source: peripheral blood, taken in the first trimester of pregnancy. The receptors derive from a female donor in good health, enrolled as a control in a pregnancy study. Both conserved end residues are part of each CDR3.

v_call: TRBV7-2; cdr3_aa: CASTTGTQIEAFF
v_call: TRBV7-2; cdr3_aa: CASSPLRGGRETQYF
v_call: TRBV7-2; cdr3_aa: CASSSDRDTEAFF
v_call: TRBV10-3; cdr3_aa: CAISDGTGTYNEQFF
v_call: TRBV7-8; cdr3_aa: CASSFLAGGPRAGELFF
v_call: TRBV18; cdr3_aa: CASSPYSGTANSPLHF
v_call: TRBV28; cdr3_aa: CASSLLVGRVTYGYTF
v_call: TRBV29-1; cdr3_aa: CSVLRQGPNYEQYF
v_call: TRBV4-2; cdr3_aa: CASSQRGGNTEAFF
v_call: TRBV19; cdr3_aa: CASSVGRGNYGYTF
v_call: TRBV27; cdr3_aa: CASSLKLQGKPGEQYF
v_call: TRBV2; cdr3_aa: CASTVGRTDTQYF
v_call: TRBV27; cdr3_aa: CASSSQPLTGGKYEQYF
v_call: TRBV6-1; cdr3_aa: CASILSGNEQFF
v_call: TRBV4-3; cdr3_aa: CASSQVTRGSGNTIYF
v_call: TRBV6-5; cdr3_aa: CASSYDLGLNYGYTF
v_call: TRBV5-6; cdr3_aa: CASSLRTDQPQHF
v_call: TRBV19; cdr3_aa: CASSRGHLAYEQYF
v_call: TRBV7-3; cdr3_aa: CASSLRGGTGTNTEAFF
v_call: TRBV19; cdr3_aa: CASRTGTVNTEAFF
v_call: TRBV4-1; cdr3_aa: CASSQGIAEMNEKLFF
v_call: TRBV9; cdr3_aa: CASSANSGGQETQYF
v_call: TRBV2; cdr3_aa: CASKDRGDRRTGELFF
v_call: TRBV10-3; cdr3_aa: CAISDDMGGNQPQHF
v_call: TRBV30; cdr3_aa: CAWIPPGGTDTQYF
v_call: TRBV5-1; cdr3_aa: CASSLVAGATNEKLFF
v_call: TRBV29-1; cdr3_aa: CSVHLRSGGTYEQYF
v_call: TRBV6-6; cdr3_aa: CASSRQGAHNSPLHF
v_call: TRBV5-4; cdr3_aa: CASSSTGQGTKTQYF
v_call: TRBV2; cdr3_aa: CAILRNRGTSPQYF
v_call: TRBV5-6; cdr3_aa: CASSRTGRGEAFF